Presented here are 28 T cell receptor beta chains from one specimen sequenced in a study of blood T cells in healthy people across ages. PCR was performed a second time for roughly 7 to 12 cycles using a sample-barcoded 5' primer and a J-beta primer mix. One entry per CDR3 protein results from TCRdb running MiXCR on the 5' RACE reads. Among over a million distinct CDR3 sequences listed, 35% to 55% were seen once. Sequencing was carried out using blood. These receptors all stem from an older woman in good health.

The chain carries TRBV6-2 or TRBV6-3 and TRBJ2-2, with unresolved D. Looked up from germline, CDR1 is MNHEY and CDR2 is SVGEGT. Trimming removed 1 base from V and 6 bases from J, with 3 bases in between. CDR3 length: 12 amino acids. The CDR3 spells CASSYWAGELFF. DNA of the CDR3: TGTGCCAGCAGTTACTGGGCCGGGGAGCTGTTTTTT.

This clonotype has more than one count but fewer than ten. The chain links TRBV5-6 to TRBJ2-1; 8 bases are shared with TRBD1. The CDR3 length is 12 residues. With V trimmed by 1 base and J by 15 bases, 6 bases remained unmatched. Germline CDR1 is SGHDT and CDR2 is YYEEEE. The CDR3 loop is CASSLSTGTGFF. The CDR3, as DNA: TGTGCCAGCAGCTTGTCAACTGGGACAGGGTTCTTC. The full variable domain, its missing parts supplied by reference TRBV5-6 and TRBJ2-1, is DAGVTQSPTHLIKTRGQQVTLRCSPKSGHDTVSWYQQALGQGPQFIFQYYEEEERQRGNFPDRFSGHQFPNYSSELNVNALLLGDSALYLCASSLSTGTGFFGPGTRLTVL.

This clonotype was seen just once. The chain employs TRBV20-1 and TRBJ2-3, with TRBD2 identical over 11 bases. The CDR3 extends over 15 amino acids. The junction had 4 bases not matched to a gene; V was cut back by 0 bases and J by 5 bases. Per the germline V gene, CDR1 is DFQATT and CDR2 is SNEGSKA (reference sequence). Here the CDR3 DNA reads TGCAGTGCTAGAGAGTTTCTAGCGGGAGGAGATACGCAGTATTTT. This encodes CSAREFLAGGDTQYF.

The genes are TRBV29-1 and TRBJ2-7; D perhaps matches TRBD2 (7 bases). V shed 4 bases and J shed 4 bases, with 14 bases lying between them. Germline CDR1 reads SQVTM; CDR2 reads ANQGSEA. This CDR3 region has 13 residues. The CDR3 DNA follows: TGCAGCGTTGCGAGGGGGGGTACTTACGAGCAGTACTTC. This gives the protein CSVARGGTYEQYF.

The V gene is TRBV7-2, the J gene TRBJ2-2; D may be TRBD2 (5 bases). Germline CDR1 is SGHTA and CDR2 is FQGNSA. The CDR3 is 16 residues long. V lost 3 bases to trimming and J lost 2 bases, with 13 bases between them. CDR3 loop: CASSFVELGNTGELFF. The CDR3 coding sequence is TGTGCCAGCAGCTTCGTTGAACTAGGAAACACCGGGGAGCTGTTTTTT. Together with reference TRBV7-2 and TRBJ2-2, the CDR3 gives the full variable domain: GAGVSQSPSNKVTEKGKDVELRCDPISGHTALYWYRQSLGQGLEFLIYFQGNSAPDKSGLPSDRFSAERTGGSVSTLTIQRTQQEDSAVYLCASSFVELGNTGELFFGEGSRLTVL.

The chain recombines TRBV5-6 with TRBJ2-7; no clear D. The germline V gene encodes CDR1 SGHDT and CDR2 YYEEEE. The V gene lost 3 bases and the J gene lost 2 bases, with 12 bases spanning the gap. This CDR3 contains 14 residues. In nucleotides, the CDR3 is TGTGCCAGCAGCTCGGGCAGGCTTCCCTACGAGCAGTACTTC. It encodes CASSSGRLPYEQYF.

As concerns this clonotype: A junction end diverges from the germline sequence, so it may reflect a read error. The chain employs TRBV3-1 and TRBJ2-7; D tentatively reads TRBD1 or TRBD2 (6 bases each). The CDR3 is made up of 17 amino acids. Germline V gene lookup returns CDR1 LGHDT and CDR2 YNNKEL (reference sequence). The CDR3 nucleotides read TGTGCCGGCAGCCAAGGGGGGCCGGGGACTCTGCTTCTCGAGCAGTACTTC. It translates to CAGSQGGPGTLLLEQYF.

This sequence joins TRBV2 and TRBJ2-1; TRBD2 matches 11 bases. This CDR3 spans 16 amino acids. Germline CDR1 and CDR2: SNHLY and FYNNEI. V lost 7 bases and J lost 2; bases outside the gene matches: 7. The CDR3 nucleotides are TGTGCCAGCATCCCTAGCGGGAGGCTCCCCTACAATGAGCAGTTCTTC. Translation gives CASIPSGRLPYNEQFF.

The chain joins TRBV4-1 to TRBJ1-5; D possibly corresponds to TRBD1 (5 bases). V was trimmed by 0 bases and J by 9 bases, leaving 12 bases between them. Germline CDR1 reads MGHRA; CDR2 reads YSYEKL. The CDR3 has 14 amino acids. This CDR3 is CASSQEADDRPQHF. The CDR3 coding sequence is TGCGCCAGCAGCCAAGAAGCCGATGACAGGCCCCAGCATTTT.

This chain uses TRBV7-9 with TRBJ2-5; D may be TRBD1 (6 bases). V was pared by 3 bases and J by 5 bases, with 22 bases between. This CDR3 has 17 amino acids. From germline, CDR1 is SEHNR and CDR2 FQNEAQ (reference sequence). CDR3 nucleotides: TGTGCCAGCAGCTTCGGGCAGGGGATCCTTTTCAGGGAGACCCAGTACTTC. Its translation is CASSFGQGILFRETQYF.

The chain links TRBV3-1 to TRBJ2-5; 9 nucleotides align to TRBD2. The germline gives CDR1 LGHDT, CDR2 YNNKEL (reference sequence). Losses at the gene ends were 5 bases for V and 1 base for J; bases not matched to a gene: 5. The CDR3 is 15 amino acids. CDR3: CASSNLAGTQETQYF. In DNA, the CDR3 is TGTGCCAGCAGCAATCTAGCGGGGACCCAAGAGACCCAGTACTTC.

The chain recombines TRBV6-1 with TRBJ2-3; 7 bases fit TRBD2. There are 14 residues in the CDR3. Trimming at V came to 7 bases and at J to 2 bases, leaving 6 bases not matched to a gene. The germline V gene encodes CDR1 MNHNS and CDR2 SASEGT. The CDR3 bases are TGTGCCAGCATATTCGGGGGGAACACAGATACGCAGTATTTT. It is translated as CASIFGGNTDTQYF.

CDR3 nucleotides: TGTGCCAGCAGAGCAAACCCTGTCACCGGGGAGCTGTTTTTT. The encoded protein is CASRANPVTGELFF. The genes are TRBV9 and TRBJ2-2; D is unclear. The V gene's germline CDR1 is SGDLS and CDR2 YYNGEE. This CDR3 region has 14 residues. V was shortened by 5 bases and J by 4 bases, with 12 bases between the two germline ends. Together with reference TRBV9 and TRBJ2-2, the CDR3 gives the full variable domain: DSGVTQTPKHLITATGQRVTLRCSPRSGDLSVYWYQQSLDQGLQFLIQYYNGEERAKGNILERFSAQQFPDLHSELNLSSLELGDSALYFCASRANPVTGELFFGEGSRLTVL.

The chain is built from TRBV29-1 and TRBJ2-3; 10 bases map to TRBD2. Germline V CDR1 and CDR2: SQVTM, ANQGSEA. Unmatched junction bases numbered 19, after V lost 0 bases and J lost 4 bases. CDR3 size: 20 residues. Here the CDR3 DNA reads TGCAGCGTTGAAGATCAAATAGAGGCTAGCGGGAGAAGTAGGCCAGATACGCAGTATTTT. Protein product: CSVEDQIEASGRSRPDTQYF.

The rearrangement uses TRBV29-1 and TRBJ2-2, with TRBD1 matching 8 bases. Germline trimming cut 7 bases from V and 1 base from J; bases unmatched to any gene: 2. The CDR3 has 13 amino acids. CDR1 and CDR2 from the germline V gene are SQVTM and ANQGSEA. The CDR3 DNA reads as TGCAGCGCCGGGACAGGGAACACCGGGGAGCTGTTTTTT. This gives the protein CSAGTGNTGELFF.

Here the CDR3 reads CASSSPLAGGPSHEQYF. The CDR3 region has the DNA TGTGCCAGCAGCTCCCCACTAGCGGGAGGGCCAAGTCACGAGCAGTACTTC. This chain connects TRBV7-2 to TRBJ2-7, with 13 bases fitting TRBD2. V lost 4 bases, J lost 5 bases, and 11 bases stayed unmatched. From germline, CDR1 is SGHTA and CDR2 FQGNSA. The CDR3 loop spans 17 amino acids. The entire variable domain, with the rest obtained from reference TRBV7-2 and TRBJ2-7, is as follows: GAGVSQSPSNKVTEKGKDVELRCDPISGHTALYWYRQSLGQGLEFLIYFQGNSAPDKSGLPSDRFSAERTGGSVSTLTIQRTQQEDSAVYLCASSSPLAGGPSHEQYFGPGTRLTVT.

Comments on this clonotype: Sequence at one end of the junction differs from germline and may be a read error. The chain links TRBV12-3 or TRBV12-4 to TRBJ1-1; the D is unclear. This CDR3 spans 13 amino acids. The CDR3 DNA is TGTGCCAGCAGTGTAGCGATTAACACTGAAGCTTTCTTT. Translated, it gives CASSVAINTEAFF.

Only one count was recorded for this clonotype. The chain joins TRBV20-1 to TRBJ2-1; 12 bases line up with TRBD2. V dropped 0 bases and J dropped 9; count of bases not matched to a gene: 12. Per germline, CDR1 DFQATT and CDR2 SNEGSKA (reference sequence). The CDR3 spans 17 residues. CDR3 protein: CSARDVQGLAGFGEQFF. The CDR3 region has the DNA TGCAGTGCTAGAGACGTCCAAGGACTAGCGGGATTTGGTGAGCAGTTCTTC.

V is TRBV12-3 or TRBV12-4 and J is TRBJ2-7, with 7 bases lining up with TRBD2. The CDR3 runs to 14 residues. V lost 2 bases, J lost 1 base, and 2 bases stayed unmatched. The CDR3 loop is CASSLRTRSYEQYF. The CDR3 nucleotides are TGTGCCAGCAGTTTAAGGACTAGATCCTACGAGCAGTACTTC.

The chain combines TRBV28 with TRBJ2-1; D is unclear. Trimming cost V 5 bases and J 0 bases, with 8 bases left between them. CDR1 and CDR2 (germline): MDHEN, SYDVKM. The CDR3 loop spans 14 amino acids. CDR3 in DNA: TGTGCCAGCAGTGTAGGGTTCTCCTACAATGAGCAGTTCTTC. Its protein is CASSVGFSYNEQFF.

The rearrangement joins TRBV12-3 or TRBV12-4 to TRBJ2-7, with a tentative D call TRBD2 (6 bases). The J call may be faulty, since TRBJ2-5 better matches the DNA end. CDR3 size: 15 residues. The CDR3 loop reads CASTTLGGRGETQYF. As DNA, the CDR3 is TGTGCCAGCACCACCTTGGGAGGACGGGGAGAGACCCAGTACTTC.

The rearrangement uses TRBV20-1 and TRBJ1-2, with D unresolved. Germline V gene lookup returns CDR1 DFQATT and CDR2 SNEGSKA (reference sequence). V lost 1 base and J lost 4, with 10 bases in between. This CDR3 is 13 amino acids long. The DNA of the CDR3 is TGCAGTGCTAGAGGTACCGCTCCCTATGGCTACACCTTC. It specifies CSARGTAPYGYTF.

This clonotype came up many times. The chain joins TRBV20-1 to TRBJ2-1; D gene unclear. Trimming took 5 bases from V and 2 from J, leaving 1 base between them. Germline CDR1 is DFQATT and CDR2 is SNEGSKA (reference sequence). The CDR3 spans 10 residues. CDR3 residues: CSAPYNEQFF. DNA of the CDR3: TGCAGTGCTCCCTACAATGAGCAGTTCTTC.

The rearrangement uses TRBV7-2 and TRBJ1-2, with a tentative D call TRBD1 (6 bases). The V gene's germline CDR1 is SGHTA and CDR2 FQGNSA. This CDR3 region has 14 residues. Between the trimmed V and J ends, which lost 5 bases and 4 bases, there was a span of 14 bases. In DNA, the CDR3 is TGTGCCAGCAGCGGACACAGGGAGCGCTATGGCTACACCTTC. It translates to CASSGHRERYGYTF. Looking up the rest from reference TRBV7-2 and TRBJ1-2 gives the full variable domain: GAGVSQSPSNKVTEKGKDVELRCDPISGHTALYWYRQSLGQGLEFLIYFQGNSAPDKSGLPSDRFSAERTGGSVSTLTIQRTQQEDSAVYLCASSGHRERYGYTFGSGTRLTVV.

A few counts support this clonotype. This chain links TRBV29-1 with TRBJ2-1; no firm D call. CDR1 and CDR2 from the germline V gene are SQVTM and ANQGSEA. The V end lost 4 bases, the J end lost 1 base, and 8 bases lay between the germline ends. The CDR3 spans 13 residues. The CDR3 sequence: CSVVSRSYNEQFF. The CDR3 coding sequence is TGCAGCGTTGTTAGTCGGTCCTACAATGAGCAGTTCTTC.

The chain couples TRBV12-3 or TRBV12-4 to TRBJ2-7; TRBD2 matches 8 bases. The CDR3 is 15 residues long. The V and J ends lost 6 bases and 6 bases, in that order; junction bases with no gene match: 13. The CDR3 DNA is TGTGCCAGCAGCCGCCGGGGGGGGACGTACAGCGAGCAGTACTTC. Translated: CASSRRGGTYSEQYF.

The chain employs TRBV20-1 and TRBJ2-1, with 8 nucleotides matching TRBD2. This CDR3 spans 16 amino acids. J lost 4 bases, V lost 0 bases, and 8 bases had no gene match. Per germline, CDR1 DFQATT and CDR2 SNEGSKA (reference sequence). CDR3 in amino acids: CSARDWAGGRYNEQFF. CDR3 coding DNA: TGCAGTGCTAGAGATTGGGCGGGAGGCCGTTACAATGAGCAGTTCTTC.

Here the CDR3 reads CACRQGLGQPQHF. The CDR3 coding sequence is TGTGCCTGTCGACAGGGCCTAGGGCAGCCCCAGCATTTT. The J gene is TRBJ1-5, the V gene TRBV30; 7 nucleotides match TRBD1. V trimming: 6 bases; J trimming: 7 bases; junction bases outside the gene matches: 9. This CDR3 spans 13 amino acids. CDR1 GTSNPN and CDR2 SVGIG come from the germline V gene (reference sequence). The whole variable domain, filled in from reference TRBV30 and TRBJ1-5, reads SQTIHQWPATLVQPVGSPLSLECTVEGTSNPNLYWYRQAAGRGLQLLFYSVGIGQISSEVPQNLSASRPQDRQFILSSKKLLLSDSGFYLCACRQGLGQPQHFGDGTRLSIL.